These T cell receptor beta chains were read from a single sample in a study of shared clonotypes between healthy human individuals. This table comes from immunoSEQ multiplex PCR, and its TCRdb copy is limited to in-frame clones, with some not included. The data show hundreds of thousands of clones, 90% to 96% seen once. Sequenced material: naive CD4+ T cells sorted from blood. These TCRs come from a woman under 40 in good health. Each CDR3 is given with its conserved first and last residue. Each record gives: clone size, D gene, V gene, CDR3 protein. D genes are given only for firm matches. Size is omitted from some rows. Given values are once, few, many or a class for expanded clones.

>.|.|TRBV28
CASSQPGANVLTF
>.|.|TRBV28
CASSLGAPYEQYF
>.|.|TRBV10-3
CAISEPSGPKTSYEQYF
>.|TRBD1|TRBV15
CATSTDRVEQDTQYF
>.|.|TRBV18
CASSSPREQYF
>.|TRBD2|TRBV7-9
CASSSPGTSGRLGPETQYF
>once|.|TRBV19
CASSMTGGQPQHF
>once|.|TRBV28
CASSSGGEVTEAFF
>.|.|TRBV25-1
CASSEYENTEAFF
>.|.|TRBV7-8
CASSFLRLAFHEQYF
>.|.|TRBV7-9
CASSLARHPAANTEAFF
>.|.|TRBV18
CASSPSSSGELFF
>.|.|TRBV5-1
CASSLDSSSYNSPLHF
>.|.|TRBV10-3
CAITPGGTYEQYF
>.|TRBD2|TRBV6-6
CASSYSSGNAYEQYF
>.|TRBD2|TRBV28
CATTERGSSYNEQFF
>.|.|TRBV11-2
CASSLGQGWGASSSYEQYF
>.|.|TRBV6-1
CASTGSESSYNEQFF
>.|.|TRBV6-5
CASSSSGAPYNEQFF
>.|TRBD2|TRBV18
CASSPPRTSGTRDEQFF
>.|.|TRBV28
CASRSVNRANQPQHF
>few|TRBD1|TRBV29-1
CSAGTGGMGQPQHF
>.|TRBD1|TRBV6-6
CAVPDRVSYEQYF
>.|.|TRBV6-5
CASSYRAGKTGELFF
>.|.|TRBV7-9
CASSMQRPYYGYTF
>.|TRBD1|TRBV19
CARQGGGNQPQHF
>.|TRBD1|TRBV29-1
CSSRGQGLNTEAFF
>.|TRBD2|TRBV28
CASSANFRMWPSGSLNEQFF